A selection of T cell receptor beta chains follows, all from one sample in a study of cytomegalovirus exposure and HLA in healthy donors. The protocol was immunoSEQ multiplex PCR, while the TCRdb copy is restricted to in-frame clones and leaves out a portion. Altogether about 200,000 clones are present, more than 65% being singletons, with the ten largest covering about an eighth. Sequencing was carried out using PBMCs. These receptors were taken from a woman aged 25-40 years in good health and CMV-seropositive. Both conserved end residues are part of each CDR3. D genes are given only for firm matches. Clone sizes are given selectively: once, few, many, or a class where the clone is expanded.

clone_size,v_call,j_call,d_call,cdr3_nt,cdr3_aa
NA,TRBV6-1,TRBJ2-7,TRBD2,TGTGCCAGCGTCGCTCTTACGGGAGGGCCGTACGAGCAGTACTTC,CASVALTGGPYEQYF
few,TRBV7-7,TRBJ2-2,NA,TGTGCTAGCAGCTTAGTGGCCGGGTCCGGGGAGCTGTTTTTT,CASSLVAGSGELFF
NA,TRBV19,TRBJ1-5,NA,TGTGCCAGTAGCTCGAGTACAGGGTCTTATCAGCCCCAGCATTTT,CASSSSTGSYQPQHF
NA,TRBV27,TRBJ2-5,TRBD2,TGTGCCAGCAGTTTATCGGGACTAGCGGGAAGGGGAGAGACCCAGTACTTC,CASSLSGLAGRGETQYF
few,TRBV7-9,TRBJ2-7,NA,TGTGCCAGCAGCTCCTCAGGGCCCTACGAGCAGTACTTC,CASSSSGPYEQYF
few,TRBV7-3,TRBJ1-2,NA,TGTCGCTTTGGGGGGAACTATGGCTACACCTTC,CRFGGNYGYTF
NA,TRBV27,TRBJ2-7,NA,TGTGCCAGCAGTTTAGCGGGGTCCGAGGAGCAGTACTTC,CASSLAGSEEQYF
NA,TRBV6-5,TRBJ1-5,NA,TGTGCCAGCAGACCCGTAGCCGGTAGCAATCAGCCCCAGCATTTT,CASRPVAGSNQPQHF
NA,TRBV29-1,TRBJ2-1,TRBD2,TGCAGCGTTGGCCGTGCGCTAGCGGGGGTCTACAATGAGCAGTTCTTC,CSVGRALAGVYNEQFF
NA,TRBV19,TRBJ2-3,TRBD2,TGTGCCAGTAGTGTTAGCGGGGACACAGATACGCAGTATTTT,CASSVSGDTDTQYF
NA,TRBV15,TRBJ2-1,NA,TGTGCCACCAGCATGCTAAGCGGGACATCCTACAATGAGCAGTTCTTC,CATSMLSGTSYNEQFF
NA,TRBV5-1,TRBJ2-1,TRBD2,TGCGCCAGCAGCTTGGATTCGCGGGAGGGCCTCAATGAGCAGTTCTTC,CASSLDSREGLNEQFF
NA,TRBV13,TRBJ2-1,TRBD1,TGTGCCAGCAGCTCACGGGACAGCCTGGGGAATGAGCAGTTCTTC,CASSSRDSLGNEQFF
NA,TRBV7-9,TRBJ2-3,TRBD2,TGTGCCAGCAGCTCCCAGAGGGCGGGAGGGCCGGATACGCAGTATTTT,CASSSQRAGGPDTQYF
NA,TRBV11-2,TRBJ1-1,NA,TGTGCCAGCAAGCTCCCGGGGGGAAGCACTGAAGCTTTCTTT,CASKLPGGSTEAFF
NA,TRBV6-5,TRBJ2-7,NA,TGTGCCAGCAGTCCGGGACACCAGCCCTACGAGCAGTACTTC,CASSPGHQPYEQYF
many,TRBV12-1,TRBJ2-7,NA,TGTGCCAGCAGCTTTGATCCAGTATCATCCTACGAGCAGTACTTC,CASSFDPVSSYEQYF
NA,TRBV27,TRBJ1-5,NA,TGTGCCAGCAGTTTCGGAGCTCCCAATCAGCCCCAGCATTTT,CASSFGAPNQPQHF
NA,TRBV7-2,TRBJ2-7,TRBD1,TGTGCCAGCAGCCAGGACAGGGGGTCGGGAGAGCAGTACTTC,CASSQDRGSGEQYF
NA,TRBV19,TRBJ2-7,NA,TGTGCCAGTAGTACCGTCCCCTACGAGCAGTACTTC,CASSTVPYEQYF
NA,TRBV18,TRBJ2-5,NA,TGTGCCAGCTCACCGACTAGGGATCAAGAGACCCAGTACTTC,CASSPTRDQETQYF
NA,TRBV9,TRBJ1-2,TRBD1,TGTGCCAGCAGCGTAGACAGGGGTGAAAATACAATCTATGGCTACACCTTC,CASSVDRGENTIYGYTF
NA,TRBV9,TRBJ2-5,TRBD2,TGTGCCAGCAGCGTAGCAGCGGGAGAGGAGACCCAGTACTTC,CASSVAAGEETQYF
NA,TRBV7-8,TRBJ1-5,NA,TGTGCCAGCAGCTTAGATTTCGGCGGAGGGGTCTGGCAGCCCCAGCATTTT,CASSLDFGGGVWQPQHF
NA,TRBV2,TRBJ2-3,NA,TGTGCCAGCAGTGAAGGGCGGAGCACAGATACGCAGTATTTT,CASSEGRSTDTQYF
NA,TRBV15,TRBJ2-7,TRBD2,TGTGCCACCAGCAGAGTAACTAGCGGGAGCTCCTACGAGCAGTACTTC,CATSRVTSGSSYEQYF
NA,TRBV5-5,TRBJ2-7,NA,TGTGCCAGCACAAGGGGCGGAAGTTACGAGCAGTACTTC,CASTRGGSYEQYF
NA,TRBV28,TRBJ2-5,NA,TGTGCCAGCAGTCCCCAGGGGCTGTGGGAGACCCAGTACTTC,CASSPQGLWETQYF
NA,TRBV5-6,TRBJ1-5,NA,TGTGCCAGCAGCTTGCAGAATAGCAATCAGCCCCAGCATTTT,CASSLQNSNQPQHF
NA,TRBV23-1,TRBJ2-4,NA,TGCGCCAGCAGTCAATCGTCGAAACAGAGAAACATTCAGTACTTC,CASSQSSKQRNIQYF
NA,TRBV2,TRBJ1-5,TRBD1,TGTGCCAGCAAGAAAATGGACAGGGTAGGGGATAGCAATCAGCCCCAGCATTTT,CASKKMDRVGDSNQPQHF
NA,TRBV2,TRBJ2-5,NA,TGTGCCAGCAGACCCGATCAGAAGACCCAGTACTTC,CASRPDQKTQYF
NA,TRBV5-6,TRBJ1-2,NA,TGTGCCAGCAGCCCGAGGACGGACTCTACCAATGGCTACACCTTC,CASSPRTDSTNGYTF
NA,TRBV7-6,TRBJ1-1,NA,TGTGCCAGCAGCCCCGGGGGGGTGAACACTGAAGCTTTCTTT,CASSPGGVNTEAFF
NA,TRBV5-4,TRBJ2-1,TRBD2,TGTGCCAGCAGCAAGGCGACTAGCAGAAACAATGAGCAGTTCTTC,CASSKATSRNNEQFF
NA,TRBV6-5,TRBJ2-7,TRBD2,TGTGCCAGCAGTTACTCGCTAGCGGAGACCTACGAGCAGTACTTC,CASSYSLAETYEQYF
NA,TRBV19,TRBJ2-1,TRBD2,TGTGCCAGTAGTAACAAGCGGGAGGGCCTTAATGAGCAGTTCTTC,CASSNKREGLNEQFF
NA,TRBV27,TRBJ2-7,TRBD1,TGTGCCAGCAGGGGGGACAGACTCTACGAGCAGTACTTC,CASRGDRLYEQYF
NA,TRBV5-1,TRBJ2-1,TRBD1,TGCGCCAGCAGCACGAGACAGGGTGACTCCTACAATGAGCAGTTCTTC,CASSTRQGDSYNEQFF
NA,TRBV2,TRBJ1-1,NA,TGTGCCAGCAGTGATTACAGGAACACTGAAGCTTTCTTT,CASSDYRNTEAFF
NA,TRBV28,TRBJ1-4,TRBD1,TGTGCCAGCAGTGAAGGGGACAGGGGAAGAACTAATGAAAAACTGTTTTTT,CASSEGDRGRTNEKLFF
NA,TRBV5-1,TRBJ2-7,NA,TGCGCCAGCAGCCCGTCCATGCGGGACGGCGACGAGCAGTACTTC,CASSPSMRDGDEQYF
NA,TRBV7-3,TRBJ2-1,TRBD2,TGTGCCAGCACCCGGGGGACTAGCGGGAGTGATGAGCAGTTCTTC,CASTRGTSGSDEQFF
NA,TRBV6-1,TRBJ1-5,NA,TGTGCCAGCAGTGAACGCTATAGCAATCAGCCCCAGCATTTT,CASSERYSNQPQHF
few,TRBV5-4,TRBJ2-7,TRBD1,TGTGCCAGCAGCCCCGGAGGGACAGGGGGATACGAGCAGTACTTC,CASSPGGTGGYEQYF
few,TRBV6-1,TRBJ1-2,NA,TGTGCCACACAAATTAACTATGGCTACACCTTC,CATQINYGYTF
NA,TRBV10-3,TRBJ2-7,TRBD2,TGTGCCATCAGTGCGGGGGGGGACCGGACCGCCTACGAGCAGTACTTC,CAISAGGDRTAYEQYF
NA,TRBV11-3,TRBJ2-1,TRBD2,TGTGCCAGCAGCCCAGGGACTAGCGGGAGTCGGCAGTTCTTC,CASSPGTSGSRQFF
NA,TRBV6-1,TRBJ2-4,NA,TGTGCCAGCAGTGAGGAGGTGGGCATTCAGTACTTC,CASSEEVGIQYF
NA,TRBV10-3,TRBJ1-5,NA,TGTGCCATCAGTCTCCACGGGAGGGACAATCAGCCCCAGCATTTT,CAISLHGRDNQPQHF
NA,TRBV19,TRBJ1-2,NA,TGTGCCAGTAGCCTTGTCTCCAGGGAGGTCTTTGATGGCTACACCTTC,CASSLVSREVFDGYTF
NA,TRBV6-1,TRBJ2-1,TRBD2,TGTGCCAGCAGTCGACTAGCGGGAGTGGTTGAGCAGTTCTTC,CASSRLAGVVEQFF
NA,TRBV7-9,TRBJ1-4,NA,TGTGCCAGCGTCGTGGGGGGAAGCACGACTAATGAAAAACTGTTTTTT,CASVVGGSTTNEKLFF
few,TRBV29-1,TRBJ1-2,NA,TGCAGCGTCAGGGTCGAATATGGCTACACCTTC,CSVRVEYGYTF
NA,TRBV6-5,TRBJ2-7,NA,TGTGCCAGCAGTTCCGGGTTACGGGTAGCCTACGAGCAGTACTTC,CASSSGLRVAYEQYF